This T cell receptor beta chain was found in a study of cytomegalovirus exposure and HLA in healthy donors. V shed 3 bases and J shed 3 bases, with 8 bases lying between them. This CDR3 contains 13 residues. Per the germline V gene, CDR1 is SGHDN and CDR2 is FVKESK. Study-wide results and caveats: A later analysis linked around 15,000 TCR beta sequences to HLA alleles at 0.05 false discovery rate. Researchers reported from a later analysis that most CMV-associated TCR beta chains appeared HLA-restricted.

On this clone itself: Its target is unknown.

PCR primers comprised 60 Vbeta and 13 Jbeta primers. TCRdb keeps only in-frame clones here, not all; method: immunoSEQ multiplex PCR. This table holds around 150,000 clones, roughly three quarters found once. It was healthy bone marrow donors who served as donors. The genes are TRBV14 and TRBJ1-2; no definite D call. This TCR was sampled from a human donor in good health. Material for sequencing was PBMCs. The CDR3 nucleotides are TGTGCCAGCAGCCACGGAGTTGACTATGGCTACACCTTC. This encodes CASSHGVDYGYTF.